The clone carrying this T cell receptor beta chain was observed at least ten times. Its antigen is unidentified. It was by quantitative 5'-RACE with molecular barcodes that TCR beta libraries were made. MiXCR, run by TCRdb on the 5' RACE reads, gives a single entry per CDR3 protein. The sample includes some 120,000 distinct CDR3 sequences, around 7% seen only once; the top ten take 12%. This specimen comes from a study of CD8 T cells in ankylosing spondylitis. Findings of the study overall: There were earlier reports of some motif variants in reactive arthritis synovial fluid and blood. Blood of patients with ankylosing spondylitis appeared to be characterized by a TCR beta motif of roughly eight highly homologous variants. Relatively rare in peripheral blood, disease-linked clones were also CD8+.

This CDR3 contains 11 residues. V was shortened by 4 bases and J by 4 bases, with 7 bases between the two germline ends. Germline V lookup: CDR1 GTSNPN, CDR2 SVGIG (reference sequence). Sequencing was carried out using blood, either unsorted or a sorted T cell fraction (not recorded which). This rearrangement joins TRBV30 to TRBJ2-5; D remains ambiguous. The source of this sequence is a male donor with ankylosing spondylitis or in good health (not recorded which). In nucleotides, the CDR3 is TGTGCCTGGACGTCGGTAGAGACCCAGTACTTC. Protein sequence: CAWTSVETQYF.